The sequence of this TCR beta chain was determined in a study of CD8+CD57+ T cells in acquired aplastic anemia (dated by TCRdb to 2016 to 2018). About the full investigation: A mean of around 3.3 ug of DNA, ranging from roughly 0.2 to 27.4 ug, was extracted from sorted CD4+ and CD8+ cells.

TCR beta VDJ combination and CDR3 sequence profiling used genomic DNA as the template. An Illumina HiSeq 2000 was the platform used for TCR repertoire sequencing. In the original analysis: Repertoire assessment relied on Simpson's diversity index, CDR3 size and DJ length profiles, and TRBV/TRBJ rearrangement plots. The most abundant DNA sequence in the deep sequencing data was taken as the immunodominant clone. CDR3 amino acid sequences were screened for sharing across subjects and compared with published repertoires and the VDJdb database. Starting from the raw public reads, TCRdb applied fastp trimming at Q25, assembled clones with MiXCR and retained in-frame beta chains. Entries are consolidated by CDR3 protein sequence, retaining the most common genes and DNA. The V and J calls were determined by TCRdb, not by the authors. The sample records 200,000 or so distinct CDR3 sequences, over 60% of which are singletons. The top ten hold around 45% of the sample.

In this study, sorted CD4+ and CD8+ T cells from the blood of healthy subjects and of severe aplastic anemia patients had their TCR repertoires deep-sequenced. Ficoll-Paque density gradient centrifugation was used to isolate peripheral blood mononuclear cells. Before DNA extraction, CD4+ and CD8+ T cells were sorted with FACS or magnetic beads. The CDR3 measures 15 amino acids from cysteine to phenylalanine. Here the CDR3 DNA is all that survives: 45 bases in frame from base 1. CDR1 and CDR2 are read off the germline V gene (reference sequence) as DFQATT and SNEGSKA. A distance of 19 bases separates the germline ends of V and J, which lose 0 bases and 7 bases respectively. This clonotype was observed at least ten times. The specificity of this receptor is unknown. Per-base quality was not reported, and no clone a single base away is much larger than it. Points the paper makes about the study in general: Between patients and healthy controls, no significant difference in CD8+ Simpson's diversity was found (P=0.060). Nearly 30 CD8+ CDR3 sequences were found in both patients and controls but appeared to be highly expressed in patients and within the immunodominant clones of the patients.

The chain uses TRBV20-1 and TRBJ2-7; the D gene is possibly TRBD1 or TRBD2, with 5 bases matching each. Sequenced input: sorted CD4+, CD8+, or CD8+CD57+ T cells (not recorded which) from PBMCs. The TCR comes from a human donor with severe aplastic anemia or a healthy control (not recorded which). The nucleotide sequence reads TGCAGTGCTAGAGATATCGGGACCCAAGGGGAAGAGCAGTACTTC. Its coded protein is CSARDIGTQGEEQYF.